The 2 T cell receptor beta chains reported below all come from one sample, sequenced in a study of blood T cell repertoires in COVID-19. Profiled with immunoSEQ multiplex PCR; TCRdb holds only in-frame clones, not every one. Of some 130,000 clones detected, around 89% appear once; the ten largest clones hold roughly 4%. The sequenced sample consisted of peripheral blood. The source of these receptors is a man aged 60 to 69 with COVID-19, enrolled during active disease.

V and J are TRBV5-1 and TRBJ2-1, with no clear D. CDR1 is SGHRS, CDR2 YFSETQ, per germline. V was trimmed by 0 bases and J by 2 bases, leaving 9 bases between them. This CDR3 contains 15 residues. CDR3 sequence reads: CASSLGSKAYNEQFF. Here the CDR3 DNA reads TGCGCCAGCAGCTTGGGGAGTAAAGCCTACAATGAGCAGTTCTTC.

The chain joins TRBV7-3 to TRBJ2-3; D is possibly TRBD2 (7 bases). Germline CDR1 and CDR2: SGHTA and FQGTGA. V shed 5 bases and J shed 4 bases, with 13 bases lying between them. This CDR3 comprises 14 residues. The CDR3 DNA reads TGTGCCAGCAGCGGGGGCGGGGGCCCAGATACGCAGTATTTT. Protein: CASSGGGGPDTQYF.